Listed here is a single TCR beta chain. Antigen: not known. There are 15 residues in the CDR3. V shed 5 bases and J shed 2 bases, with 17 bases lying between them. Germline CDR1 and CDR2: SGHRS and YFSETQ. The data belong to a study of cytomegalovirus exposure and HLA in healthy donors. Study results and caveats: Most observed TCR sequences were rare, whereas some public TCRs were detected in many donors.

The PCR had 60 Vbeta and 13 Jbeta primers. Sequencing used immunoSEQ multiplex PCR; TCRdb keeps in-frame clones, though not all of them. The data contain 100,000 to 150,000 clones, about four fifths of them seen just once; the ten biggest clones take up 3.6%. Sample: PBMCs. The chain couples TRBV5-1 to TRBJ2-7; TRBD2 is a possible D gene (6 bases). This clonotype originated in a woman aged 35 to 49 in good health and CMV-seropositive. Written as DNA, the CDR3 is TGCGCCAGCAGTCCCAGTCGCGGGAAAACCTACGAGCAGTACTTC. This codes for CASSPSRGKTYEQYF.